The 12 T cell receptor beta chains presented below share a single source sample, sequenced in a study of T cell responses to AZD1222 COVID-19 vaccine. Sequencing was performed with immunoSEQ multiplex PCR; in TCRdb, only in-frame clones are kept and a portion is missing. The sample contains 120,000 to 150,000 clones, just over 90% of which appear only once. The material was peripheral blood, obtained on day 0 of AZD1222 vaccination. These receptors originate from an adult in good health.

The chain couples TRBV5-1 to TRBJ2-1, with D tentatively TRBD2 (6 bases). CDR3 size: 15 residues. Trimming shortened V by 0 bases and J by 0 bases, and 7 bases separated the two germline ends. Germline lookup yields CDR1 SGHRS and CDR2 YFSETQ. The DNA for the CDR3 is TGCGCCAGCAGCTTGGGGGAGGTCTCCTACAATGAGCAGTTCTTC. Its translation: CASSLGEVSYNEQFF.

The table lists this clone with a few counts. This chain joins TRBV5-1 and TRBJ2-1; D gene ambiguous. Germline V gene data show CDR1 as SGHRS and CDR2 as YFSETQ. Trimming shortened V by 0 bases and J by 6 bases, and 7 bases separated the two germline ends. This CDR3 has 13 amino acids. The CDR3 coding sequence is TGCGCCAGCAGCTTGGAAGGGCTCAATGAGCAGTTCTTC. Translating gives CASSLEGLNEQFF.

CDR3 nucleotide sequence: TGTGCCAGCAGCCAAGTAGCCGGGGCTGAAGCTTTCTTT. It is translated as CASSQVAGAEAFF. V gene TRBV3-1 (or the pseudogene TRBV3-2) combines with J gene TRBJ1-1; D not certain. Trimming stripped 1 base from V and 6 bases from J, with 9 bases between. Germline CDR1 reads LGHDT; CDR2 reads YNNKEL (reference sequence). The CDR3 is made up of 13 amino acids.

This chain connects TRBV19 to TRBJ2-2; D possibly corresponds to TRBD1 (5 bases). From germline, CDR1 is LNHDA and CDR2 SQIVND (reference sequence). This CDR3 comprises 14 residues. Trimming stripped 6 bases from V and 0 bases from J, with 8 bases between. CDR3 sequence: CASRVTANTGELFF. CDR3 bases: TGTGCCAGTAGGGTGACAGCGAACACCGGGGAGCTGTTTTTT. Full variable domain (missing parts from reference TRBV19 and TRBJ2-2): DGGITQSPKYLFRKEGQNVTLSCEQNLNHDAMYWYRQDPGQGLRLIYYSQIVNDFQKGDIAEGYSVSREKKESFPLTVTSAQKNPTAFYLCASRVTANTGELFFGEGSRLTVL.

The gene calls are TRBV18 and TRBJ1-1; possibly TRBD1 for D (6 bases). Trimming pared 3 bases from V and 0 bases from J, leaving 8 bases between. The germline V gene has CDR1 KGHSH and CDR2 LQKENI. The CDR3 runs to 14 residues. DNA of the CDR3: TGTGCCAGCTCACCGGACAGCATGAACACTGAAGCTTTCTTT. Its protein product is CASSPDSMNTEAFF. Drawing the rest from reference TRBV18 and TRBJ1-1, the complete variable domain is NAGVMQNPRHLVRRRGQEARLRCSPMKGHSHVYWYRQLPEEGLKFMVYLQKENIIDESGMPKERFSAEFPKEGPSILRIQQVVRGDSAAYFCASSPDSMNTEAFFGQGTRLTVV.

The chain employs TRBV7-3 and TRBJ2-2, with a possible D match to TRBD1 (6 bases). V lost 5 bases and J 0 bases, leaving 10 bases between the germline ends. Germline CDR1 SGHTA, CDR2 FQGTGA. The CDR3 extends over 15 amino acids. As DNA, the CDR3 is TGTGCCAGCAGCGTTGACAGGACGAACACCGGGGAGCTGTTTTTT. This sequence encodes CASSVDRTNTGELFF.

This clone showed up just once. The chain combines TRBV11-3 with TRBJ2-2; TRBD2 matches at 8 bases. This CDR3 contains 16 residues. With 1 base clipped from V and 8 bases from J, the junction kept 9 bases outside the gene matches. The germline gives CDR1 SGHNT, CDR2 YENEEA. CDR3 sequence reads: CASSLVGSGNIGELFF. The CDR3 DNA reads TGTGCCAGCAGCTTAGTAGGTAGCGGGAATATAGGGGAGCTGTTTTTT.

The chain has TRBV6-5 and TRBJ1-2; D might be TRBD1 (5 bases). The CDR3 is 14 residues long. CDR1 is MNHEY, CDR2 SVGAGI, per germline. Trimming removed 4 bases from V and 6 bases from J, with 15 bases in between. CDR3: CASSSQGGGHGYTF. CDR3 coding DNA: TGTGCCAGCAGTTCCCAGGGAGGCGGACATGGCTACACCTTC.

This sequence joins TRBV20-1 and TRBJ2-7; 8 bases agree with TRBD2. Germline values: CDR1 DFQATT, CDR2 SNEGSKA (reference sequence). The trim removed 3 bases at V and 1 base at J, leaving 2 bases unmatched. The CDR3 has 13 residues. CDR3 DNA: TGCAGTGCTAGTCGCGGGAGGTCCTACGAGCAGTACTTC. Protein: CSASRGRSYEQYF.

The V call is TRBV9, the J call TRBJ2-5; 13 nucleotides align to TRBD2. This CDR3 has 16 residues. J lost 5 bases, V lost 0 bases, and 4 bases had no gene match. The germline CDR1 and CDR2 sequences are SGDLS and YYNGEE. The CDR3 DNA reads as TGTGCCAGCAGCGTAGGACTAGCGGGAGGCCGCGAGACCCAGTACTTC. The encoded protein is CASSVGLAGGRETQYF.

CDR3 region: CASSAGREETQYF. The CDR3 DNA reads as TGTGCCAGCAGCGCGGGGAGGGAAGAGACCCAGTACTTC. This chain uses TRBV7-9 with TRBJ2-5, with 7 nucleotides matching TRBD2. CDR3 length: 13 residues. Germline V gene sequence: CDR1 SEHNR, CDR2 FQNEAQ (reference sequence). After removal of 5 bases from V and 3 bases from J, the junction contained 3 bases not matched to a gene.

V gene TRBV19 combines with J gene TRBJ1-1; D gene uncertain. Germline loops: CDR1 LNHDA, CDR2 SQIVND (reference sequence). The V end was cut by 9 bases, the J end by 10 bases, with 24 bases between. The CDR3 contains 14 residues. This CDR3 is CASWATDDTRRAFF. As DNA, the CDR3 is TGTGCCAGCTGGGCGACGGATGACACGCGAAGAGCTTTCTTT.